The T cell receptor beta chain described here comes from a study of HIV-infected patients and healthy controls. Concerning this clonotype itself: Antigen: not known.

No cell fractionation was done, so the repertoire covers all unsorted peripheral blood T cells. A 2.5 ml peripheral blood sample was taken for RNA. 450 to 600 ng RNA was reverse transcribed with alpha and beta constant-region primers. Using multiplexing indices, alpha and beta chain libraries were generated apart by chain-specific third strand synthesis. A 5' RACE adapter with a random hexamer and the SP2 primer site was joined to cDNA. Two random hexamers, added before amplification and joined, formed each molecule's 12-nucleotide barcode. Each CDR3 protein gets one entry after TCRdb re-called the 5' RACE reads with MiXCR. The sample has 10,000 to 15,000 distinct CDR3 sequences; about 11% are singletons. Study-wide findings and caveats: HIV+ repertoires were severely depleted of MAIT alpha-chain CDR3s, unlike healthy controls.

Germline V gene data show CDR1 as DFQATT and CDR2 as SNEGSKA (reference sequence). Trimming removed 6 bases at V and 7 bases at J, with 18 bases between. This CDR3 is 13 amino acids long. The sequence was collected from an adult in good health. The specimen was blood. The rearrangement links TRBV20-1 to TRBJ1-1; a possible D gene is TRBD1 (6 bases). The CDR3 nucleotides are TGCAGTGCAATTAGGGGGTTGTCTGGTGAAGCTTTCTTT. The encoded protein is CSAIRGLSGEAFF.